This section outlines one T cell receptor (beta chain) sequence together with its context. Germline is not matched at one junction end, which may reflect a read error. TCRdb passed the PCR reads through MiXCR, listing each CDR3 protein once. The sample holds around 470,000 distinct CDR3 sequences, roughly 25% seen once. The sample originates from a study of molecular identifiers for immune sequencing clone quantification. Germline V CDR1 and CDR2: KGHSH, LQKENI. The CDR3 spans 14 residues. This receptor was identified in a human donor in good health. Some libraries in this study had Jurkat cell RNA spiked in. The sample was naive CD8+ T cells from blood, with Jurkat cell RNA spiked in. Sample subset: FACS-sorted CD8+CD4-CCR7+CD45RA+ naive T cells. The chain links TRBV18 to TRBJ2-7; 8 positions agree with TRBD1. The CDR3 protein is CARSPGQGAYEQYF. CDR3 DNA sequence: TGTGCCAGATCACCGGGTCAGGGGGCATACGAGCAGTACTTC.